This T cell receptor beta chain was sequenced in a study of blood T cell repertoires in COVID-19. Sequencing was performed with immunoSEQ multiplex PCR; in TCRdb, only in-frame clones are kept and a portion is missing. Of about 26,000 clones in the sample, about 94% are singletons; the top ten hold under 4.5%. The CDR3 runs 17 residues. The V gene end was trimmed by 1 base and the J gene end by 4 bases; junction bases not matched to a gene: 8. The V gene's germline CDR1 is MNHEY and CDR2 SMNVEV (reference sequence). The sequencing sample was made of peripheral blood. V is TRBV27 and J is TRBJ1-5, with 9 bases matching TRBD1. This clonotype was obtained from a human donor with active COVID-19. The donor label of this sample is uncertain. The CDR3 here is CASSLWGGQGINQPQHF. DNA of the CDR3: TGTGCCAGCAGTTTATGGGGTGGACAGGGGATAAATCAGCCCCAGCATTTT.